This entry is about one T cell receptor beta chain. This clone has just a few counts. Its binding antigen is unknown. Base qualities are not at hand, and no much larger clone is one base apart. These data belong to a study of somatic mutations in cytotoxic T cells in rheumatoid arthritis (dated by TCRdb to the late 2010s). In terms of the full investigation: Before any treatment started and right after they were diagnosed, patients gave peripheral blood samples (around 30 ml EDTA). A FACSAria II or Sony SH800 was used to flow-sort some V beta antibody-stained T-cell populations at nearly 100% purity, and TCRB sequencing was also done on sorted V beta1+ cells. The study asked whether expanded CD8+ T-cell clones in newly diagnosed, untreated rheumatoid arthritis carry somatic mutations, and used TCRB deep sequencing to characterize clonality. For 55 to 70 rheumatoid arthritis patients and more than 15 healthy controls, TCRB deep sequencing was carried out. The median ages of the patient and control groups were essentially identical.

Sequencing of TCRB CDR3 was done on genomic DNA with the immunoSEQ assay. Processing in the source paper ran as follows. Published virus-specific TCRB sequences were compared with patient CD8+ clones larger than 1%, and only a few matches were found. The analyses included only productive TCRB rearrangements. A clone was defined by a unique TCRB CDR3 sequence, and clonality was computed as a productive clonality index based on Shannon entropy. To calculate repertoire overlap between two samples, the template counts of each clone were considered relative to each sample's total templates. V-gene usage measured by flow cytometry correlated with TCRB sequencing V-gene usage, with a Spearman r of 0.6 to 0.75. The immuneACCESS repertoire file appears here via TCRdb, limited to in-frame rearrangements. These files lack a portion of the clones; in checked studies, under half of the deficit traces to unresolved V genes, and the cause of the others is not known. V and J calls and clone size follow that table, whereas D and trimming were derived from the DNA. The sample includes some 14,000 clones, with roughly 72% observed a single time. The leading ten clones occupy 8% to 13% of the sample.

CD4+ and CD8+ cells were isolated by positive magnetic bead selection on an AutoMACS, and purity was checked by flow cytometry. Clonal expansions were first screened by flow cytometry with a TCR V beta antibody panel, then characterized by TCRB deep sequencing of sorted CD8+ fractions. Isolation of peripheral blood mononuclear cells was done through Ficoll-Paque PLUS density gradient separation. Nucleospin Tissue or Tissue XS kits were used to extract DNA from CD4-enriched, CD8-enriched or PBMC samples, and a Qubit 2.0 fluorometer was used for quantification. Clipping removes 2 bases from V and 0 bases from J, with 2 as the unmatched junction base count. Inclusive of the bounding cysteine and phenylalanine, the CDR3 is 14 residues long. Just CDR3 DNA is preserved here, 42 bases in frame from base 1. For CDR1 and CDR2, the germline V gene lists SGHDT and YYEEEE. Overall results and qualifications from the work: In patients, CD8+ clonality rose with age (Spearman r ~ 0.45), which was not the case in healthy controls. The slight TRBV07 underrepresentation in patients was not adjusted for multiple comparisons. The largest CD8+ clone made up more than 20% of CD8+ cells in 8 of 65 patients, and blood and synovial fluid shared several identical CD8+ TCRB sequences. CD8+ T-cell clonality in rheumatoid arthritis patients was not significantly different from that in age-matched healthy controls. Viral specificity could not be ruled out by absence from virus-specific databases, and the antigen targets of the expanded CD8+ clones remained unknown.

This clonotype originated in an adult with rheumatoid arthritis. This receptor chain uses TRBV5-6 and TRBJ2-7; 7 bases in the junction line up with TRBD1. What was sequenced was CD8+ T cells sorted from blood. In nucleotides, the sequence is TGTGCCAGCAGCTTCGGGACAGCCTCCTACGAGCAGTACTTC. It translates to CASSFGTASYEQYF.